These 4 T cell receptor beta chains originate from one sample sequenced in a study of a mutant IDH1 vaccine in newly diagnosed glioma. TCRdb's copy holds only in-frame clones and misses some; the assay was immunoSEQ multiplex PCR. Here the sample spans about 120,000 clones, 90% being singletons. Their antigens remain unidentified. The time point: week 11, during vaccination. The study gave 300 ug of mutant IDH1 20-mer peptide per vaccine dose, with topical imiquimod. The input for sequencing was PBMCs, taken from a glioma patient whose treatment included an IDH1 peptide vaccine. These receptors were obtained from a woman between 45 and 65 years old with glioma.

The chain uses TRBV19 and TRBJ2-7; D remains unclear. Germline V gene sequence: CDR1 LNHDA, CDR2 SQIVND (reference sequence). The CDR3 covers 14 residues. Trimming took off 9 bases at V and 0 bases at J, with 15 bases between the two ends. CDR3: CASRPYSVSYEQYF. The CDR3 DNA reads as TGTGCCAGCAGACCTTACAGCGTCTCCTACGAGCAGTACTTC.

Remarks on this clone: A read error may account for a junction end that differs from germline. V usage is TRBV7-7 and J usage is TRBJ2-7, with 8 positions matching TRBD1. This CDR3 is built from 13 residues. Germline V gene sequence: CDR1 SSHAT, CDR2 FNYEAQ (reference sequence). The CDR3: CASSFGQGYEQYF. In DNA form, the CDR3 reads TGTGCTAGCAGCTTCGGACAGGGCTACGAGCAGTACTTC.

The chain couples TRBV11-2 to TRBJ2-1; D ambiguous. V was pared by 2 bases and J by 1 base, with 6 bases between. CDR3 length: 14 amino acids. Germline V gives CDR1 SGHAT, CDR2 FQNNGV. The CDR3 coding sequence is TGTGCCAGCAGCTTAATAAGTTCCTACAATGAGCAGTTCTTC. Its protein product is CASSLISSYNEQFF.

The chain combines TRBV14 with TRBJ1-5; D is undetermined. The V gene's germline CDR1 is SGHDN and CDR2 FVKESK. This CDR3 region has 12 residues. Trimming cost V 3 bases and J 5 bases, with 5 bases left between them. The CDR3 is CASSQGYQPQHF. In nucleotides, the CDR3 is TGTGCCAGCAGCCAGGGTTATCAGCCCCAGCATTTT.